These 8 T cell receptor beta chains originate from one sample sequenced in a study of OX40 agonist ivuxolimab in advanced cancers. Repertoires were generated with immunoSEQ multiplex PCR, while TCRdb's copy carries only in-frame clones and drops some. The data hold almost 45,000 clones, with 88% observed a single time. The sample was CD4+ or CD8+ T cells sorted from blood, taken in a trial of the OX40 agonist ivuxolimab. Receptors were obtained from an adult with an advanced solid tumor such as melanoma, head and neck, liver or kidney cancer.

The V gene is TRBV28, the J gene TRBJ1-4; D is perhaps TRBD1 (5 bases). This CDR3 has 17 amino acids. V lost 3 bases, J lost 5 bases, and 19 bases lay in between. Germline V gene data show CDR1 as MDHEN and CDR2 as SYDVKM. The CDR3: CASSFLQRFRANEKLFF. The CDR3 DNA reads TGTGCCAGCAGTTTCCTACAAAGGTTCAGGGCAAATGAAAAACTGTTTTTT.

This chain uses TRBV10-3 with TRBJ1-2; D unresolved. Trimming cost V 0 bases and J 7 bases, with 9 bases left between them. Germline values: CDR1 ENHRY, CDR2 SYGVKD. The CDR3 is made up of 13 amino acids. CDR3 residues: CAISESGVGGYTF. CDR3 DNA sequence: TGTGCCATCAGTGAGTCTGGGGTCGGTGGCTACACCTTC.

A note on this clone: One end of the junction is discordant with germline, which a read error may explain. The V and J genes are TRBV5-4 and TRBJ2-3; D is perhaps TRBD1 (6 bases). The CDR3 loop spans 17 amino acids. Germline V gene data show CDR1 as SGHNT and CDR2 as YYREEE (reference sequence). CDR3 nucleotides: TGCGCCAGCAGCCAAGACGTGCCGGGACATAGCACAGATACGCAGTATTTT. Translation: CASSQDVPGHSTDTQYF.

This chain links TRBV6-5 with TRBJ1-1; 8 nucleotides agree with TRBD1. V lost 6 bases, J lost 5 bases, and 11 bases stayed unmatched. CDR3 length: 15 amino acids. Germline V gene data show CDR1 as MNHEY and CDR2 as SVGAGI. DNA for the CDR3: TGTGCCAGCAGCTCTACCGGACAGGGCCGGACTGAAGCTTTCTTT. Its protein product is CASSSTGQGRTEAFF.

Remarks on this clone: An end of the junction differs from the germline gene, which may be a read error. The rearrangement joins TRBV11-2 to TRBJ1-1; no clear D gene. The germline CDR1 and CDR2 sequences are SGHAT and FQNNGV. This CDR3 spans 15 amino acids. CDR3 sequence reads: CASSLDRTVKTEAFF. CDR3 bases: TGTGCCAGCAGCTTAGATAGAACCGTGAAAACTGAAGCTTTCTTT. Full variable domain (rest looked up from reference TRBV11-2 and TRBJ1-1): EAGVAQSPRYKIIEKRQSVAFWCNPISGHATLYWYQQILGQGPKLLIQFQNNGVVDDSQLPKDRFSAERLKGVDSTLKIQPAKLEDSAVYLCASSLDRTVKTEAFFGQGTRLTVV.

This clone has just one count. The V call is TRBV10-3, the J call TRBJ2-3; 12 bases fit TRBD2. This CDR3 is 19 amino acids long. Germline V gene data show CDR1 as ENHRY and CDR2 as SYGVKD. J was trimmed by 2 bases and V by 0 bases; bases with no gene match: 9. The CDR3 loop reads CAISESIPSGGAYTDTQYF. The CDR3 coding sequence is TGTGCCATCAGTGAGTCGATCCCTAGCGGGGGGGCCTACACAGATACGCAGTATTTT.

The J gene is TRBJ2-1, the V gene TRBV23-1; no clear D. TRBV23-1 is annotated as an ORF whose role is uncertain. Trimming cost V 2 bases and J 10 bases, with 24 bases left between them. This CDR3 has 17 amino acids. The CDR3 bases are TGCGCCAGCAGTCAAACTAAACGATCCCCCTTCAAAAAGGAGCAGTTCTTC. Protein sequence: CASSQTKRSPFKKEQFF.

The CDR3 nucleotides read TGTGCCAGCAATAAGCGCAGGGAGAGACCCCTCCACTTT. Translated, it gives CASNKRRERPLHF. The V gene is TRBV28, the J gene TRBJ1-6; a possible D gene is TRBD1 (5 bases). V was shortened by 7 bases and J by 12 bases, with 16 bases between the two germline ends. CDR1 and CDR2 from the germline V gene are MDHEN and SYDVKM. The CDR3 totals 13 residues.